This T cell receptor beta chain emerged from a study of vaccination effects on CD4 cells after COVID-19. Study in general: Participants completed two doses of the BNT162b2 or mRNA-1273 vaccine.

Repertoires were generated with immunoSEQ multiplex PCR, while TCRdb's copy carries only in-frame clones and drops some. In the table there are 30,000 or so clones, approximately 68% of which are singletons. Regarding this clone: Its antigen is unknown.

Expansion with viral peptide pools was applied to antigen-specific CD4+ T cells by the ViraFEST assay prior to sequencing. Culture lasted 10 days before CD4+ T cell isolation. After fewer than 2.5 million PBMC were placed in each well, they were cultured with approximately 10 IU/ml IL-2 and roughly 10 ug/ml peptides. This CDR3 is built from 20 residues. V lost 5 bases and J lost 0; bases outside the gene matches: 11. The germline V gene has CDR1 MNHNY and CDR2 SVGAGI (reference sequence). The rearrangement links TRBV6-6 to TRBJ2-1, with 15 bases matching TRBD2. This material consisted of CD4+ T cells from PBMCs cultured with HCoV-229E spike peptides, taken before COVID-19 vaccination. This TCR came from a human donor who received a COVID-19 vaccine. The DNA for the CDR3 is TGTGCCAGCAGTCCCGGACTAGCGGGGGGGAGACAGAGCTCCTACAATGAGCAGTTCTTC. It specifies CASSPGLAGGRQSSYNEQFF.